These 28 T cell receptor beta chains share one sample of origin, sequenced in a study of shared clonotypes between healthy human individuals. Measured with immunoSEQ multiplex PCR; TCRdb has only the in-frame clones, and not every one. This sample has around 2.1 million clones, with approximately 94% found just once. The sample taken for sequencing was naive CD4+ T cells sorted from blood. As for subset: CD45RA+ positively selected. The receptor source for this set is a man between 18 and 35 years old in good health.

The CDR3 region has the DNA TGTGCCAGCAGCTTACACATGGAAGCTGGCTACACCTTC. Amino acids: CASSLHMEAGYTF. V gene TRBV7-9 combines with J gene TRBJ1-2; no firm D call. Germline V gene data show CDR1 as SEHNR and CDR2 as FQNEAQ (reference sequence). Trimming left V 2 bases short and J 7 bases short, with 11 bases between. This CDR3 spans 13 amino acids.

The chain links TRBV7-9 to TRBJ2-3, with TRBD2 identical over 7 bases. This CDR3 comprises 15 residues. Germline loops: CDR1 SEHNR, CDR2 FQNEAQ (reference sequence). The trim removed 2 bases at V and 3 bases at J, leaving 5 bases unmatched. The CDR3 is CASSLPQGGTDTQYF. For the CDR3, the DNA is TGTGCCAGCAGCTTACCTCAGGGAGGGACAGATACGCAGTATTTT.

This chain links TRBV29-1 with TRBJ2-1; 7 bases are a match to TRBD1. After removal of 4 bases from V and 4 bases from J, the junction contained 4 bases not matched to a gene. The CDR3 spans 13 residues. Germline loops: CDR1 SQVTM, CDR2 ANQGSEA. The CDR3: CSVGQGAYNEQFF. The CDR3 DNA reads as TGCAGCGTTGGACAGGGAGCTTACAATGAGCAGTTCTTC.

This sequence joins TRBV30 and TRBJ1-1; no reliable D call. The germline V gene has CDR1 GTSNPN and CDR2 SVGIG (reference sequence). CDR3 size: 12 residues. Trimming cost V 5 bases and J 0 bases, with 7 bases left between them. For the CDR3, the DNA is TGTGCCTGGGCTACACTGAACACTGAAGCTTTCTTT. This encodes CAWATLNTEAFF.

J is TRBJ1-2 and V is TRBV7-9; D perhaps matches TRBD1 (6 bases). This CDR3 is 16 amino acids long. Germline V CDR1 and CDR2: SEHNR, FQNEAQ (reference sequence). V was pared by 1 base and J by 8 bases, with 20 bases between. The CDR3 DNA follows: TGTGCCAGCAGCTTAGGAGCAGGGGCACCCCCGCGGGGCTACACCTTC. Translated: CASSLGAGAPPRGYTF. Filled out from reference TRBV7-9 and TRBJ1-2, the complete variable domain reads DTGVSQNPRHKITKRGQNVTFRCDPISEHNRLYWYRQTLGQGPEFLTYFQNEAQLEKSRLLSDRFSAERPKGSFSTLEIQRTEQGDSAMYLCASSLGAGAPPRGYTFGSGTRLTVV.

The table lists this clone with a count of one. The chain combines TRBV5-1 with TRBJ2-3, with TRBD2 matching over 7 bases. The ends lost 0 bases at V and 6 bases at J; junction bases unmatched: 7. The CDR3 totals 15 residues. Germline lookup yields CDR1 SGHRS and CDR2 YFSETQ. In DNA form, the CDR3 reads TGCGCCAGCAGCTTGGTGGCGGGAGCAGGGGATACGCAGTATTTT. Translated, it gives CASSLVAGAGDTQYF.

A word on this clone: The same CDR3 can be traced to other DNA sequences in this sample. For the CDR3, the DNA is TGTGCCAGCAGTGCACAGGGTTTTAACACTGAAGCTTTCTTT. It translates to CASSAQGFNTEAFF. This chain links TRBV2 with TRBJ1-1; weak D call: TRBD1 (6 bases). V dropped 4 bases and J dropped 2 bases, with 11 bases sitting between them. CDR3 length: 14 residues. Germline CDR1 SNHLY, CDR2 FYNNEI.

The chain uses TRBV4-3 and TRBJ2-3; the match to TRBD2 covers 8 bases. V shed 5 bases and J 2 bases; nucleotides not matched to a gene: 6. CDR1 and CDR2 (germline): LGHNA, YSLEER. This CDR3 has 15 residues. CDR3 bases: TGCGCCAGCAGCTCGGCTAGCGGGTACACAGATACGCAGTATTTT. Its translation: CASSSASGYTDTQYF.

The V and J genes are TRBV18 and TRBJ2-2; tentative D call: TRBD2 (6 bases). The germline V and J ends were trimmed by 1 base and 2 bases, with 11 bases remaining between them. The CDR3 spans 16 residues. CDR1 and CDR2 (germline): KGHSH, LQKENI. For the CDR3, the DNA is TGTGCCAGCTCACCACTAGGCGGGGTAAACACCGGGGAGCTGTTTTTT. It specifies CASSPLGGVNTGELFF.

This clone has a single count. V usage is TRBV5-4 and J usage is TRBJ2-2, with 8 bases fitting TRBD2. CDR1 and CDR2 (germline): SGHNT, YYREEE (reference sequence). V shed 7 bases and J 1 base; nucleotides not matched to a gene: 3. CDR3 length equals 14 residues. This CDR3 reads CASSGTRNTGELFF. Written as DNA, the CDR3 is TGTGCCAGCTCCGGGACTAGGAACACCGGGGAGCTGTTTTTT.

This sequence joins TRBV5-4 and TRBJ2-5; a weak D match, TRBD2 (6 bases). CDR1 and CDR2 from the germline V gene are SGHNT and YYREEE (reference sequence). The length of the CDR3 is 14 residues. Trimming took off 4 bases at V and 3 bases at J, with 13 bases between the two ends. The chain's CDR3 is CASSRDLIKETQYF. The CDR3 coding sequence is TGTGCCAGCAGCCGGGACTTGATTAAAGAGACCCAGTACTTC. The whole variable domain, remainder taken from reference TRBV5-4 and TRBJ2-5, is ETGVTQSPTHLIKTRGQQVTLRCSSQSGHNTVSWYQQALGQGPQFIFQYYREEENGRGNFPPRFSGLQFPNYSSELNVNALELDDSALYLCASSRDLIKETQYFGPGTRLLVL.

This clone was seen more than once but under ten times. The J gene is TRBJ1-5, the V gene TRBV6-1; perhaps TRBD1 as D (5 bases). The length of the CDR3 is 13 residues. Trimming left V 5 bases short and J 4 bases short, with 9 bases between. Germline values: CDR1 MNHNS, CDR2 SASEGT. The CDR3 DNA reads as TGTGCCAGCAGTCCGACAGCTAATCAGCCCCAGCATTTT. This translates into CASSPTANQPQHF.

V gene TRBV7-9 combines with J gene TRBJ2-2; 10 bases align to TRBD1. The CDR3 is 13 residues long. Germline V gene data show CDR1 as SEHNR and CDR2 as FQNEAQ (reference sequence). V was pared by 3 bases and J by 12 bases, with 4 bases of the junction left unmatched. DNA of the CDR3: TGTGCCAGCAGCTTTGGGGGACAGGGGAAGCTGTTTTTT. Translation gives CASSFGGQGKLFF.

V and J are TRBV27 and TRBJ2-3; perhaps TRBD1 as D (5 bases). This CDR3 has 15 residues. With 3 bases removed from V and 1 base from J, the gap between germline ends came to 11 bases. The germline gives CDR1 MNHEY, CDR2 SMNVEV (reference sequence). CDR3 nucleotides: TGTGCCAGCAGTTTGTCAGGGATCGGCACAGATACGCAGTATTTT. Protein: CASSLSGIGTDTQYF.

This chain connects TRBV14 to TRBJ2-7; D ambiguous. CDR3 length: 16 residues. V lost 2 bases, J lost 0 bases, and 14 bases lay in between. From germline, CDR1 is SGHDN and CDR2 FVKESK. Here the CDR3 DNA reads TGTGCCAGCAGCCAATTAGGGTCCCTACTCTCCTACGAGCAGTACTTC. It codes for CASSQLGSLLSYEQYF.

With respect to this clone: The same CDR3 arises from other DNA sequences in this sample as well. This chain connects TRBV6-1 to TRBJ1-2; TRBD1 matches at 8 bases. The CDR3 totals 14 residues. V shed 4 bases, J shed 5 bases, and the junction held 6 bases outside the gene matches. CDR1 is MNHNS, CDR2 SASEGT, per germline. CDR3 protein: CASSGQGTGYGYTF. The CDR3 coding sequence is TGTGCCAGCAGTGGCCAGGGGACAGGATATGGCTACACCTTC.

This sequence joins TRBV5-6 and TRBJ2-5; D perhaps matches TRBD1 (6 bases). The CDR3 spans 15 residues. V lost 4 bases and J lost 5, with 18 bases in between. Germline CDR1 SGHDT, CDR2 YYEEEE. CDR3 nucleotides: TGTGCCAGCAGCCATCAGGCTGGGACACCGGAGACCCAGTACTTC. Its protein is CASSHQAGTPETQYF.

Notes on this clone: Different DNA sequences within this sample yield the same CDR3. The chain has TRBV6-5 and TRBJ2-7, with TRBD1 matching over 9 bases. Germline CDR1 MNHEY, CDR2 SVGAGI. V lost 4 bases to trimming and J lost 4 bases; unmatched junction nucleotides: 5. The CDR3 runs to 14 residues. The CDR3 loop reads CASSLGQGRYEQYF. CDR3 nucleotide sequence: TGTGCCAGCAGTTTAGGACAGGGGCGGTACGAGCAGTACTTC.

The chain recombines TRBV7-9 with TRBJ2-5, with 7 bases that match TRBD1. V dropped 1 base and J dropped 1; count of bases not matched to a gene: 3. The CDR3 length is 15 residues. CDR1 is SEHNR, CDR2 FQNEAQ, per germline (reference sequence). The DNA for the CDR3 is TGTGCCAGCAGCTTAGGGGACAGCATCCAAGAGACCCAGTACTTC. It codes for CASSLGDSIQETQYF.

The V gene is TRBV28, the J gene TRBJ2-4; 8 bases are a match to TRBD1. The J segment lost 6 bases and the V segment lost 5 bases, leaving 6 bases of the junction unmatched. The CDR3 sequence is 14 residues long. In germline, CDR1 is MDHEN, CDR2 SYDVKM. The CDR3 loop reads CASSHGTGPNIQYF. CDR3 DNA sequence: TGTGCCAGCAGTCACGGGACAGGACCAAACATTCAGTACTTC.

A word on this clone: Other DNA variants within this sample encode the same CDR3. CDR3 region: CAWSAQGTGELFF. CDR3 in DNA: TGTGCCTGGAGTGCACAGGGTACGGGGGAGCTGTTTTTT. The chain uses TRBV30 and TRBJ2-2, with a weak D call TRBD1 (6 bases). The CDR3 sequence is 13 residues long. Trimming left V 1 base short and J 8 bases short, with 11 bases between. CDR1 and CDR2 (germline): GTSNPN, SVGIG (reference sequence). The entire variable domain, with the rest obtained from reference TRBV30 and TRBJ2-2, is as follows: SQTIHQWPATLVQPVGSPLSLECTVEGTSNPNLYWYRQAAGRGLQLLFYSVGIGQISSEVPQNLSASRPQDRQFILSSKKLLLSDSGFYLCAWSAQGTGELFFGEGSRLTVL.

This rearrangement joins TRBV5-1 to TRBJ2-2; D may be TRBD2 (6 bases). V lost 7 bases to trimming and J lost 6 bases, with 13 bases between them. The CDR3 runs 13 residues. Germline V gene lookup returns CDR1 SGHRS and CDR2 YFSETQ. The CDR3, as DNA: TGCGCCAGCGCCGGGAGTGTCGCCGGGGAGCTGTTTTTT. Protein product: CASAGSVAGELFF.

The rearrangement joins TRBV6-6 to TRBJ1-1; TRBD1 agrees at 7 bases. CDR3 length: 15 amino acids. Trimming removed 1 base from V and 5 bases from J; junction bases left unmatched: 7. Germline CDR1 and CDR2: MNHNY and SVGAGI (reference sequence). The CDR3 DNA reads as TGTGCCAGCAGTTACTTGGCAGGGGGGAGGACTGAAGCTTTCTTT. This encodes CASSYLAGGRTEAFF.

The chain has TRBV2 and TRBJ1-3; the D is unclear. The CDR3 totals 15 residues. Germline V lookup: CDR1 SNHLY, CDR2 FYNNEI. The V end lost 1 base, the J end lost 0 bases, and 7 bases lay between the germline ends. CDR3 nucleotides: TGTGCCAGCAGTGAAGGGAGGGCCTCTGGAAACACCATATATTTT. It is translated as CASSEGRASGNTIYF.

This rearrangement joins TRBV30 to TRBJ2-5; D is unresolved. V lost 1 base and J 2 bases, leaving 8 bases between the germline ends. This CDR3 region has 13 residues. Per the germline V gene, CDR1 is GTSNPN and CDR2 is SVGIG (reference sequence). The CDR3 DNA is TGTGCCTGGAGTGGAGACCTGCAAGAGACCCAGTACTTC. Protein product: CAWSGDLQETQYF.

CDR3 protein: CASSLADLTGHQPQHF. CDR3 DNA sequence: TGTGCCAGCAGCTTGGCCGATCTAACAGGTCATCAGCCCCAGCATTTT. The chain couples TRBV5-5 to TRBJ1-5; maybe TRBD1 (5 bases). From germline, CDR1 is SGHKS and CDR2 YYEKEE (reference sequence). The CDR3 is 16 residues long. Trimming left V 0 bases short and J 5 bases short, with 15 bases between.

The V and J genes are TRBV30 and TRBJ1-2, with 10 bases fitting TRBD1. Germline assignment: CDR1 GTSNPN and CDR2 SVGIG (reference sequence). The CDR3 spans 14 residues. V shed 1 base and J 5 bases; nucleotides not matched to a gene: 4. CDR3 DNA: TGTGCCTGGAGTGGACAGGGGGCGAGGTATGGCTACACCTTC. This gives the protein CAWSGQGARYGYTF.

The CDR3 loop reads CASSSDRGQPQHF. As DNA, the CDR3 is TGCGCCAGCAGCTCGGATCGGGGTCAGCCCCAGCATTTT. V gene TRBV5-1 combines with J gene TRBJ1-5; D is undetermined. Per germline, CDR1 SGHRS and CDR2 YFSETQ. The V end was cut by 3 bases, the J end by 6 bases, with 10 bases between. The CDR3 consists of 13 residues.